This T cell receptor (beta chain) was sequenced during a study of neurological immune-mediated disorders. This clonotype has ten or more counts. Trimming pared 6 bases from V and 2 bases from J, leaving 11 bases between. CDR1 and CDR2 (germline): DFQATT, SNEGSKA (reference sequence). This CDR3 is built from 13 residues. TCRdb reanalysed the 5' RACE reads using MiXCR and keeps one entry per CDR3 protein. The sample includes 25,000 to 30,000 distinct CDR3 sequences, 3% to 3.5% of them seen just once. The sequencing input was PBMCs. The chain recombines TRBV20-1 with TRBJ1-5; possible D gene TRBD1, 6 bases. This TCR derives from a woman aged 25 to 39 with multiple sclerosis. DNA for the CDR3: TGCAGTGCGAACAGGGTGGGCAATCAGCCCCAGCATTTT. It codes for CSANRVGNQPQHF.